This passage covers 14 T cell receptor beta chains from one sample sequenced in a study of cytomegalovirus exposure and HLA in healthy donors. The PCR employed 60 Vbeta primers together with 13 Jbeta primers. Clones were sequenced by immunoSEQ multiplex PCR, and TCRdb holds only the in-frame ones, with some missing. The table includes under 150,000 clones, about 81% detected once. What was sequenced was PBMCs. The origin of the receptors is a woman between 35 and 50 years old in good health and CMV-seropositive.

The chain couples TRBV7-2 to TRBJ2-1; possibly TRBD2 for D (5 bases). V lost 2 bases to trimming and J lost 3 bases, with 17 bases between them. The CDR3 totals 17 residues. Germline values: CDR1 SGHTA, CDR2 FQGNSA. The CDR3 loop is CASSLSARAGYYNEQFF. CDR3 DNA: TGTGCCAGCAGCTTATCGGCTAGGGCGGGCTACTACAATGAGCAGTTCTTC.

The chain joins TRBV19 to TRBJ2-1, with 10 bases lining up with TRBD2. The germline gives CDR1 LNHDA, CDR2 SQIVND (reference sequence). The V and J ends lost 1 base and 7 bases, in that order; junction bases with no gene match: 4. This CDR3 is built from 15 residues. The CDR3 nucleotides are TGTGCCAGTAGTATAGGTACAGCGGGAGGGAATGAGCAGTTCTTC. Amino acid sequence: CASSIGTAGGNEQFF.

This clone was seen a few times. The chain combines TRBV6-5 with TRBJ2-7; TRBD2 might be the D (6 bases). V was pared by 2 bases and J by 2 bases, with 7 bases between. This CDR3 comprises 13 residues. Germline CDR1 MNHEY, CDR2 SVGAGI. The CDR3 loop reads CASSYGGTYEQYF. In DNA form, the CDR3 reads TGTGCCAGCAGTTACGGGGGGACCTACGAGCAGTACTTC.

The rearrangement joins TRBV30 to TRBJ2-3, with D perhaps matching TRBD2 (7 bases). This CDR3 is 11 amino acids long. Per the germline V gene, CDR1 is GTSNPN and CDR2 is SVGIG (reference sequence). V was pared by 1 base and J by 14 bases, with 13 bases between. This chain's CDR3 is CAWSEGGTWYF. CDR3 DNA: TGTGCCTGGAGTGAGGGGGGGACGTGGTATTTT.

The chain has TRBV28 and TRBJ1-1; 7 nucleotides agree with TRBD1. With V trimmed by 7 bases and J by 0 bases, 11 bases remained unmatched. The CDR3 is 16 amino acids. Germline values: CDR1 MDHEN, CDR2 SYDVKM. The CDR3: CASTGGAGGMNTEAFF. As DNA, the CDR3 is TGTGCCAGCACGGGGGGGGCAGGGGGGATGAACACTGAAGCTTTCTTT.

The CDR3 here is CASRTRPPRFGVPNTEAFF. CDR3 nucleotide sequence: TGCGCCAGCAGAACTCGTCCACCTAGGTTCGGGGTACCGAACACTGAAGCTTTCTTT. J is TRBJ1-1 and V is TRBV10-2, with D uncertain. Trimming shortened V by 6 bases and J by 1 base, and 27 bases separated the two germline ends. Germline loops: CDR1 WSHSY, CDR2 SAAADI. The CDR3 has 19 residues.

The chain combines TRBV5-1 with TRBJ1-4; tentatively, D is TRBD1 (5 bases). There are 16 residues in the CDR3. V lost 4 bases, J lost 5 bases, and 18 bases lay in between. The V gene's germline CDR1 is SGHRS and CDR2 YFSETQ. As DNA, the CDR3 is TGCGCCAGCAGCAATCCACCGGGACTGAGGAATGAAAAACTGTTTTTT. It is translated as CASSNPPGLRNEKLFF.

The rearrangement links TRBV4-1 to TRBJ2-7; 7 nucleotides line up with TRBD2. Unmatched junction bases numbered 5, after V lost 0 bases and J lost 6 bases. Germline V gives CDR1 MGHRA, CDR2 YSYEKL. The CDR3 has 14 amino acids. CDR3: CASSQEVLACEQYF. DNA of the CDR3: TGCGCCAGCAGCCAAGAGGTACTAGCGTGCGAGCAGTACTTC.

The V call is TRBV9, the J call TRBJ2-2; the match to TRBD1 covers 9 bases. V dropped 3 bases and J dropped 7; count of bases not matched to a gene: 4. Germline V gene lookup returns CDR1 SGDLS and CDR2 YYNGEE. CDR3 length: 14 amino acids. DNA for the CDR3: TGTGCCAGCAGCGCGGACAGGGGCCACGGGGAGCTGTTTTTT. Translation gives CASSADRGHGELFF.

V is TRBV5-1 and J is TRBJ1-2; 12 nucleotides match TRBD1. The CDR3 covers 16 residues. The germline gives CDR1 SGHRS, CDR2 YFSETQ. V was clipped by 4 bases and J by 3 bases; unmatched bases: 7. CDR3 sequence reads: CASSPGTGGEDYGYTF. The CDR3 DNA is TGCGCCAGCAGCCCCGGGACAGGGGGCGAGGACTATGGCTACACCTTC.

CDR3 in DNA: TGCGCCAGCATCGGGGGGGGGAATGCTGAGCAGTTCTTC. Its protein is CASIGGGNAEQFF. The J gene is TRBJ2-1, the V gene TRBV5-1; 8 nucleotides match TRBD2. V was clipped by 6 bases and J by 9 bases; unmatched bases: 8. The germline gives CDR1 SGHRS, CDR2 YFSETQ. The CDR3 loop spans 13 amino acids.

This clone showed up just a few times. The J gene is TRBJ2-7, the V gene TRBV6-5; tentatively, D is TRBD1 (6 bases). Germline V gene data show CDR1 as MNHEY and CDR2 as SVGAGI. The CDR3 is 13 amino acids. Trimming cost V 9 bases and J 0 bases, with 12 bases left between them. The CDR3, as DNA: TGTGCCAGTTCCAGGGGATACTCCTACGAGCAGTACTTC. Its protein product is CASSRGYSYEQYF.

This rearrangement joins TRBV7-8 to TRBJ2-5, with D perhaps matching TRBD1 (5 bases). The CDR3 spans 15 residues. Looked up from germline, CDR1 is SGHVS and CDR2 is FQNEAQ. The V gene lost 4 bases and the J gene lost 2 bases, with 14 bases spanning the gap. CDR3 DNA: TGTGCCAGCAGCTCGAGGACACAATCTCAAGAGACCCAGTACTTC. This encodes CASSSRTQSQETQYF.

For the CDR3, the DNA is TGTGCCAGCAGTGAACGGGGGGGCCGTGGTGAAAAACTGTTTTTT. Translated, it gives CASSERGGRGEKLFF. The rearrangement uses TRBV6-1 and TRBJ1-4; the D gene is possibly TRBD1 (6 bases). Per the germline V gene, CDR1 is MNHNS and CDR2 is SASEGT. This CDR3 comprises 15 residues. Deletions cut 2 bases from V and 7 bases from J, with 14 bases between.